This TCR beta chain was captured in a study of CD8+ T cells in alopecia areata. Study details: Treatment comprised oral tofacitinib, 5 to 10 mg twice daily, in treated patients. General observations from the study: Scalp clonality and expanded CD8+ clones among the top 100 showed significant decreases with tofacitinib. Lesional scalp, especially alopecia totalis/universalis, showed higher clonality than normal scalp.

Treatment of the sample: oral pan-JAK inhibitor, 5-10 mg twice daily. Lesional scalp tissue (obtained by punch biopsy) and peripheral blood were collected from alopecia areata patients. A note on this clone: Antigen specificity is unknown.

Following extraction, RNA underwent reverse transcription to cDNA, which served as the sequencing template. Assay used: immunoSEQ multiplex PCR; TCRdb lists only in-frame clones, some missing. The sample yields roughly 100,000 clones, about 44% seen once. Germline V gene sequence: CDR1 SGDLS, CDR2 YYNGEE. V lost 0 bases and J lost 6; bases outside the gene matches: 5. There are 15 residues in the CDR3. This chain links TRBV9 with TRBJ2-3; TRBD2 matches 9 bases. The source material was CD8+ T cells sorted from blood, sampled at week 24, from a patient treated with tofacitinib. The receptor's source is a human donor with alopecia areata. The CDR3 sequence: CASSVGGLAGDTQYF. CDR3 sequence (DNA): TGTGCCAGCAGCGTAGGTGGGCTAGCGGGGGATACGCAGTATTTT.